The 7 T cell receptor beta chains in this list originate from one sample, sequenced in a study of cytomegalovirus exposure and HLA in healthy donors (dated by TCRdb to about 2017). The library was prepared using the immunoSEQ multiplex PCR assay. For the multiplex PCR, a mixture combining 60 forward primers for TCR Vbeta segments and 13 reverse primers for TCR Jbeta segments was used. TCRdb carries this immuneACCESS record with in-frame sequences only. Its versions omit some clonotypes, under half of them owing to an unresolved V gene in the studies checked, with the rest unexplained. In this sample the table shows some 150,000 clones, 70% to 80% of which occur a single time. The top ten hold roughly 6.7% of the sample. The sample taken for sequencing was PBMCs. The receptors shown here come from a man aged 45-60 years in good health and CMV-seropositive.

V usage is TRBV11-3 and J usage is TRBJ2-1, with D perhaps matching TRBD2 (7 bases). CDR1 and CDR2 from the germline V gene are SGHNT and YENEEA. The CDR3 covers 12 residues. V was clipped by 8 bases and J by 5 bases, with 10 bases between them. In DNA form, the CDR3 reads TGTGCCAGCGGGAGGGGGAACAATGAGCAGTTCTTC. Translation: CASGRGNNEQFF. Looking up the rest from reference TRBV11-3 and TRBJ2-1 gives the full variable domain: EAGVVQSPRYKIIEKKQPVAFWCNPISGHNTLYWYLQNLGQGPELLIRYENEEAVDDSQLPKDRFSAERLKGVDSTLKIQPAELGDSAVYLCASGRGNNEQFFGPGTRLTVL.

This clone was detected once. This chain uses TRBV6-1 with TRBJ1-4, with D tentatively TRBD1 (5 bases). The CDR3 loop spans 13 amino acids. Germline V gene lookup returns CDR1 MNHNS and CDR2 SASEGT. Trimming took 11 bases from V and 0 from J, leaving 10 bases between them. CDR3 sequence reads: CAGARATNEKLFF. The CDR3 coding sequence is TGTGCCGGGGCCCGTGCAACTAATGAAAAACTGTTTTTT.

The chain carries TRBV2 and TRBJ1-5; D remains ambiguous. The V and J ends lost 3 bases and 0 bases respectively, with 6 bases between them. The CDR3 consists of 14 residues. The V gene's germline CDR1 is SNHLY and CDR2 FYNNEI. The CDR3 is CASSDFGSNQPQHF. The CDR3 nucleotides are TGTGCCAGCAGTGATTTCGGTAGCAATCAGCCCCAGCATTTT.

The chain links TRBV5-1 to TRBJ2-7; TRBD1 matches 7 bases. This CDR3 has 15 residues. V lost 5 bases to trimming and J lost 6 bases; unmatched junction nucleotides: 14. CDR1 is SGHRS and CDR2 is YFSETQ in the germline V gene. The CDR3 loop is CASSPLRQGIAEQYF. The CDR3 DNA sequence: TGCGCCAGCAGTCCCCTCCGACAGGGAATCGCCGAGCAGTACTTC.

CDR3 in amino acids: CASSLWPTRLDTQYF. The CDR3 nucleotides are TGTGCCAGCAGCCTTTGGCCGACACGGCTTGATACGCAGTATTTT. The chain has TRBV11-1 and TRBJ2-3; D remains unclear. The CDR3 contains 15 residues. Between the trimmed V and J ends, which lost 5 bases and 6 bases, there was a span of 18 bases. CDR1 is SGHAT, CDR2 FQDESV, per germline (reference sequence).

CDR3 sequence: CSVTVSSGNTIYF. The CDR3 DNA follows: TGCAGCGTGACAGTTTCGTCTGGAAACACCATATATTTT. V and J are TRBV29-1 and TRBJ1-3; a possible D gene is TRBD1 (5 bases). The CDR3 runs to 13 residues. Germline V gene data show CDR1 as SQVTM and CDR2 as ANQGSEA. The V and J ends lost 6 bases and 1 base respectively, with 10 bases between them.

V usage is TRBV10-3 and J usage is TRBJ2-5; 9 nucleotides match TRBD2. Per the germline V gene, CDR1 is ENHRY and CDR2 is SYGVKD. The V segment lost 5 bases and the J segment 1 base; nucleotides outside the gene matches: 8. This CDR3 contains 16 residues. For the CDR3, the DNA is TGTGCCATCAGTCCCCATAGCGGGAGAAGCCAAGAGACCCAGTACTTC. Translated, it gives CAISPHSGRSQETQYF.